A selection of T cell receptor beta chains follows, all from one sample in a study of T cell responses to AZD1222 COVID-19 vaccine. Only in-frame clones appear in the TCRdb table, and some are missing; sequencing was by immunoSEQ multiplex PCR. The sample lists 130,000 to 150,000 clones; roughly 80% were seen once. The sample here was peripheral blood, taken on day 0 of MenACWY control vaccination. These receptors were collected from an adult in good health. The conserved cysteine and the conserved F or W are not part of the CDR3 here.

v_call	cdr3_length	j_call	cdr3_aa
TRBV4-2	13	TRBJ2-2	ASSPGRQNTGELF
TRBV20-1	17	TRBJ2-3	SASPRRGAPRGQTDTQY
TRBV11-2	10	TRBJ2-1	ASSNQGYEQF
TRBV5-8	12	TRBJ2-5	ASGRFRPEETQY
TRBV6-4	11	TRBJ1-1	ASSVFENTEAF
TRBV29-1	12	TRBJ2-1	SVSPGLARNEQF
TRBV6-5	13	TRBJ1-2	ASLETGTGSRGYT
TRBV14	13	TRBJ2-2	ASSGRDRGAGELF
TRBV15	13	TRBJ2-1	ATTILAGGWNEQF
TRBV30	12	TRBJ1-6	AWSRDRYNSPLH
TRBV12-3/TRBV12-4	10	TRBJ2-5	ASSLVGETQY
TRBV5-4	14	TRBJ2-1	ASSRNSDPKYNEQF
TRBV11-3	10	TRBJ1-1	ASSLSGAEAF